Presented here are 32 T cell receptor beta chains from one specimen sequenced in a study of molecular identifiers for immune sequencing clone quantification. One entry per CDR3 protein, called by TCRdb with MiXCR from the PCR reads. The table records 600,000 to 650,000 distinct CDR3 sequences, 20% of them present only once. The sequenced material came from naive CD8+ T cells from blood, with Jurkat cell RNA spiked in. Subset defined: FACS-sorted CD8+CD4-CCR7+CD45RA+ naive T cells. These receptors were taken from a human donor in good health. Some libraries in this study had Jurkat cell RNA spiked in.

This clonotype was counted a few times. The chain has TRBV20-1 and TRBJ2-3; D gene unclear. CDR3 length: 15 amino acids. Germline CDR1 DFQATT, CDR2 SNEGSKA (reference sequence). V lost 0 bases and J 2 bases, leaving 12 bases between the germline ends. Here the CDR3 DNA reads TGCAGTGCTAGAGATAGTCATGACAACACAGATACGCAGTATTTT. This translates into CSARDSHDNTDTQYF.

Only a few counts were recorded for this clonotype. The V and J genes are TRBV19 and TRBJ2-2; the D call may be TRBD1 or TRBD2 (6 bases each). The V gene's germline CDR1 is LNHDA and CDR2 SQIVND (reference sequence). This CDR3 has 14 amino acids. V was cut by 5 bases and J by 6 bases, with 13 bases left in between. The CDR3 nucleotides are TGTGCCAGTAGTCCCTGGGGGGCCGCCGGGGAGCTGTTTTTT. Protein: CASSPWGAAGELFF.

This clonotype was counted many times. This chain links TRBV20-1 with TRBJ2-3, with 14 bases lining up with TRBD2. The germline V gene encodes CDR1 DFQATT and CDR2 SNEGSKA (reference sequence). After removal of 6 bases from V and 5 bases from J, the junction contained 4 bases not matched to a gene. CDR3 length equals 14 residues. CDR3 nucleotides: TGCAGTGCCCAAGGACTAGCGGGAGGAGATACGCAGTATTTT. It specifies CSAQGLAGGDTQYF.

This clonotype turned up a few times. The rearrangement links TRBV20-1 to TRBJ1-5; D is unclear. The germline V and J ends were trimmed by 4 bases and 0 bases, with 22 bases remaining between them. CDR3 length: 18 amino acids. Looked up from germline, CDR1 is DFQATT and CDR2 is SNEGSKA (reference sequence). The CDR3 is CSAKPGGWLGDSNQPQHF. Here the CDR3 DNA reads TGCAGTGCTAAGCCGGGTGGGTGGCTCGGGGATAGCAATCAGCCCCAGCATTTT.

This clonotype was seen many times. The rearrangement joins TRBV20-1 to TRBJ2-5; no definite D call. Trimming removed 5 bases from V and 1 base from J, with 14 bases in between. CDR1 is DFQATT and CDR2 is SNEGSKA in the germline V gene (reference sequence). CDR3 size: 14 residues. The CDR3 here is CSAVLLRVQETQYF. Written as DNA, the CDR3 is TGCAGTGCTGTTTTACTTAGGGTCCAAGAGACCCAGTACTTC.

This clonotype was picked up a small number of times. This sequence joins TRBV6-4 and TRBJ2-1; D is uncertain. This CDR3 is built from 13 residues. CDR1 is MRHNA, CDR2 SNTAGT, per germline. CDR3: CAGWSGDLNEQFF. In DNA form, the CDR3 reads TGTGCAGGCTGGTCGGGCGACCTCAATGAGCAGTTCTTC.

As regards this clonotype: A much larger clone lies a single base off, so this may be a read error. This chain joins TRBV20-1 and TRBJ2-7, with 7 bases identical to TRBD2. Looked up from germline, CDR1 is DFQATT and CDR2 is SNEGSKA (reference sequence). CDR3 length: 13 residues. The DNA for the CDR3 is TGCAGTGGCACACTAGCGACCCCTTACCAGCAGTCCTTC. Translated: CSGTLATPYQQSF.

This clonotype was observed a single time. Just one base apart from a much larger clone, this may be a read error. The rearrangement uses TRBV13 and TRBJ2-7; 8 nucleotides align to TRBD1. This CDR3 comprises 15 residues. Trimming removed 5 bases from V and 1 base from J; junction bases left unmatched: 7. Germline CDR1 is PRHDT and CDR2 is FYEKMQ (reference sequence). CDR3 DNA: TGTGCCAGCAGCCAGGGGGCTAGCGCATCCTACGAGCAGTACTTC. This translates into CASSQGASASYEQYF.

The rearrangement links TRBV27 to TRBJ2-7, with TRBD1 matching over 10 bases. V dropped 8 bases and J dropped 4; count of bases not matched to a gene: 8. Germline assignment: CDR1 MNHEY and CDR2 SMNVEV (reference sequence). This CDR3 spans 14 amino acids. The CDR3 nucleotides are TGTGCCAGCGGTCCCGGGACAGGGGAATACGAGCAGTACTTC. Amino acid sequence: CASGPGTGEYEQYF.

This clonotype was observed many times. J is TRBJ2-7 and V is TRBV29-1; the D gene could be TRBD1 or TRBD2 (6 bases each). The CDR3 is 16 residues long. Germline V gene lookup returns CDR1 SQVTM and CDR2 ANQGSEA. V lost 3 bases and J lost 1, with 19 bases in between. The CDR3 sequence: CSVEDGGRGPSYEQYF. The CDR3 region has the DNA TGCAGCGTTGAGGATGGAGGTCGGGGGCCTTCCTACGAGCAGTACTTC.

The chain links TRBV28 to TRBJ2-3, with TRBD2 identical over 9 bases. Germline V gene sequence: CDR1 MDHEN, CDR2 SYDVKM. The CDR3 is 15 amino acids. The V and J ends lost 4 bases and 4 bases, in that order; junction bases with no gene match: 6. Here the CDR3 reads CASSYRLAAPDTQYF. The CDR3 DNA is TGTGCCAGCAGTTATCGACTAGCGGCCCCAGATACGCAGTATTTT.

This clonotype has ten or more counts. V usage is TRBV7-8 and J usage is TRBJ1-6; TRBD1 is a possible D gene (6 bases). This CDR3 has 15 amino acids. CDR1 SGHVS and CDR2 FQNEAQ come from the germline V gene. Between the trimmed V and J ends, which lost 1 base and 5 bases, there was a span of 9 bases. This CDR3 is CASSLVAGDNSPLHF. Here the CDR3 DNA reads TGTGCCAGCAGCTTAGTTGCAGGGGATAATTCACCCCTCCACTTT.

This clonotype was counted many times. J is TRBJ2-3 and V is TRBV6-5; D gene unclear. The V and J ends lost 0 bases and 6 bases respectively, with 10 bases between them. Germline V gene data show CDR1 as MNHEY and CDR2 as SVGAGI. The CDR3 runs to 14 residues. The CDR3 protein is CASSYSSDVDTQYF. DNA of the CDR3: TGTGCCAGCAGTTACTCTTCCGATGTGGATACGCAGTATTTT.

In this sample, this clonotype turned up many times. V and J are TRBV7-2 and TRBJ2-7; possible D gene TRBD2, 6 bases. Per the germline V gene, CDR1 is SGHTA and CDR2 is FQGNSA. CDR3 length equals 14 residues. V was cut by 4 bases and J by 7 bases, with 17 bases left in between. CDR3 bases: TGTGCCAGCAGCTATAATAGCGGACCCGAGGAGCAGTACTTC. The encoded protein is CASSYNSGPEEQYF.

This chain uses TRBV6-2 or TRBV6-3 with TRBJ2-2, with D uncertain. Germline CDR1 MNHEY, CDR2 SVGEGT. Trimming took off 4 bases at V and 5 bases at J, with 14 bases between the two ends. The length of the CDR3 is 15 residues. DNA of the CDR3: TGTGCCAGCAGTTCACTCACTCTAGGTACCGGGGAGCTGTTTTTT. Amino acid sequence: CASSSLTLGTGELFF.

For the CDR3, the DNA is TGTGCCAGCAGTTTAGGGGGGGGGGGGGGCCTGGGTGAGCAGTTCTTC. Its translation is CASSLGGGGGLGEQFF. V is TRBV27 and J is TRBJ2-1, with D possibly TRBD2 on 7 matching bases. Trimming removed 2 bases from V and 9 bases from J, with 20 bases in between. Germline V gives CDR1 MNHEY, CDR2 SMNVEV (reference sequence). The CDR3 loop spans 16 amino acids.

As regards this clonotype: Given the absence of the conserved phenylalanine or tryptophan at the CDR3 end, a read error is likely. The chain couples TRBV2 to TRBJ2-1, with D possibly TRBD2 on 5 matching bases. Trimming pared 5 bases from V and 0 bases from J, leaving 14 bases between. The V gene's germline CDR1 is SNHLY and CDR2 FYNNEI. The CDR3 loop spans 16 amino acids. This CDR3 is CASSWAGPSSYNEQFS. CDR3 bases: TGTGCCAGCAGTTGGGCGGGCCCGAGCTCCTACAATGAGCAGTTCTCC.

The sample holds many counts of this clonotype. The chain uses TRBV2 and TRBJ1-6; maybe TRBD1 (5 bases). Trimming left V 4 bases short and J 5 bases short, with 12 bases between. Germline-derived CDR1 and CDR2 are SNHLY and FYNNEI. This CDR3 is built from 15 residues. This CDR3 is CASSARWGNNSPLHF. The CDR3 region has the DNA TGTGCCAGCAGTGCAAGGTGGGGGAATAATTCACCCCTCCACTTT.

This clonotype was seen only once. The V and J genes are TRBV13 and TRBJ2-1, with D perhaps given as TRBD1 or TRBD2 (7 bases each). The CDR3 length is 20 residues. The V end lost 2 bases, the J end lost 6 bases, and 29 bases lay between the germline ends. The V gene's germline CDR1 is PRHDT and CDR2 FYEKMQ (reference sequence). For the CDR3, the DNA is TGTGCCAGCAGCTTAAGTTCCGGGACAGCGGGACTCCGACCCTTCAATGAGCAGTTCTTC. Amino acids: CASSLSSGTAGLRPFNEQFF.

This clonotype was recorded a few times. In DNA, the CDR3 is TGTGCCGGAAGGACAGCGCGATTGGGGGATAATGAAAAACTGTTTTTT. This gives the protein CAGRTARLGDNEKLFF. The chain couples TRBV2 to TRBJ1-4, with D possibly being TRBD1 (6 bases). CDR1 and CDR2 (germline): SNHLY, FYNNEI. The CDR3 contains 16 residues. V shed 11 bases and J shed 4 bases, with 23 bases lying between them.

For this clonotype: This may stem from a read error, because a much larger clone lies one nucleotide away. V gene TRBV27 combines with J gene TRBJ2-4; no clear D gene. With 10 bases removed from V and 0 bases from J, the gap between germline ends came to 10 bases. CDR1 MNHEY and CDR2 SMNVEV come from the germline V gene (reference sequence). The CDR3 consists of 13 residues. CDR3 sequence (DNA): TGTGCCACCGCCCCTGTAGCCAAAAACATTCAGTACTTC. It codes for CATAPVAKNIQYF.

This clonotype was detected ten times or more. The CDR3 sequence: CASSQPYGTQYF. The DNA of the CDR3 is TGCGCCAGCAGCCAACCGTATGGGACCCAGTACTTC. J is TRBJ2-5 and V is TRBV4-1; D call uncertain. CDR3 length: 12 residues. Germline values: CDR1 MGHRA, CDR2 YSYEKL. Trimming pared 2 bases from V and 7 bases from J, leaving 8 bases between.

In this sample, this clonotype turned up many times. The chain combines TRBV7-9 with TRBJ2-7; 9 bases are a match to TRBD2. V dropped 6 bases and J dropped 2; count of bases not matched to a gene: 8. Germline V gives CDR1 SEHNR, CDR2 FQNEAQ (reference sequence). The CDR3 loop spans 15 amino acids. CDR3 amino acids: CASRDGTSRAYEQYF. CDR3 in DNA: TGTGCCAGCAGGGACGGGACTAGCAGGGCCTACGAGCAGTACTTC.

At least ten counts were recorded for this clonotype. The rearrangement links TRBV29-1 to TRBJ2-5; 8 bases are shared with TRBD1. CDR3 length: 13 residues. The germline CDR1 and CDR2 sequences are SQVTM and ANQGSEA. Losses at the gene ends were 8 bases for V and 4 bases for J; bases not matched to a gene: 9. The CDR3 coding sequence is TGCAGCTCACGCCAGGGGGCTGGAGAGACCCAGTACTTC. This encodes CSSRQGAGETQYF. The full variable domain, completed using reference TRBV29-1 and TRBJ2-5, is SAVISQKPSRDICQRGTSLTIQCQVDSQVTMMFWYRQQPGQSLTLIATANQGSEATYESGFVIDKFPISRPNLTFSTLTVSNMSPEDSSIYLCSSRQGAGETQYFGPGTRLLVL.

This rearrangement joins TRBV12-3 or TRBV12-4 to TRBJ2-2; D is unresolved. V was pared by 6 bases and J by 6 bases, with 20 bases between. The CDR3 has 16 residues. The CDR3 DNA is TGTGCCAGCAGCCCTGACCTGAACTCGTCCCCCGGGGAGCTGTTTTTT. Translated: CASSPDLNSSPGELFF.

Many counts were recorded for this clonotype. V gene TRBV9 combines with J gene TRBJ2-1; TRBD1 is a possible D gene (5 bases). Looked up from germline, CDR1 is SGDLS and CDR2 is YYNGEE. With 0 bases removed from V and 4 bases from J, the gap between germline ends came to 5 bases. This CDR3 spans 13 amino acids. The CDR3 DNA is TGTGCCAGCAGCGTAGGACAGTACAATGAGCAGTTCTTC. Translated: CASSVGQYNEQFF.

The gene calls are TRBV7-9 and TRBJ2-1, with D perhaps TRBD2 (5 bases). Trimming took off 4 bases at V and 2 bases at J, with 9 bases between the two ends. The CDR3 is made up of 14 amino acids. Germline loops: CDR1 SEHNR, CDR2 FQNEAQ (reference sequence). CDR3 region: CASSWTSPYNEQFF. The CDR3 DNA reads as TGTGCCAGCAGCTGGACTTCCCCCTACAATGAGCAGTTCTTC. Variable domain in full (rest from reference TRBV7-9 and TRBJ2-1): DTGVSQNPRHKITKRGQNVTFRCDPISEHNRLYWYRQTLGQGPEFLTYFQNEAQLEKSRLLSDRFSAERPKGSFSTLEIQRTEQGDSAMYLCASSWTSPYNEQFFGPGTRLTVL.

A word on this clonotype: One end of the junction fails to match germline, which may point to a read error. The chain links TRBV5-4 to TRBJ2-7, with no clear D. Germline CDR1 and CDR2: SGHNT and YYREEE (reference sequence). The CDR3 consists of 14 residues. The CDR3 reads CASSLGTGHYGQYF. CDR3 DNA sequence: TGTGCCAGCAGCTTGGGTACCGGGCACTACGGGCAGTACTTC.

The rearrangement joins TRBV4-2 to TRBJ1-1; no clear D gene. The germline V and J ends were trimmed by 0 bases and 4 bases, with 18 bases remaining between them. The CDR3 has 17 amino acids. From germline, CDR1 is LGHNA and CDR2 YNFKEQ. CDR3 in amino acids: CASSQEWRVSLSTEAFF. The CDR3 DNA sequence: TGTGCCAGCAGCCAAGAGTGGAGGGTATCTCTGTCCACTGAAGCTTTCTTT.

This clonotype has more than one count but fewer than ten. The V and J genes are TRBV20-1 and TRBJ2-5; 8 bases match TRBD2. This CDR3 comprises 16 residues. Germline CDR1 is DFQATT and CDR2 is SNEGSKA (reference sequence). After removal of 0 bases from V and 5 bases from J, the junction contained 11 bases not matched to a gene. CDR3 sequence: CSAREGVRGGGETQYF. The CDR3 region has the DNA TGCAGTGCTAGAGAGGGGGTACGGGGGGGCGGGGAGACCCAGTACTTC.

At least ten counts were recorded for this clonotype. The gene calls are TRBV2 and TRBJ2-7; D is possibly TRBD2 (6 bases). CDR3 size: 15 residues. Germline CDR1 is SNHLY and CDR2 is FYNNEI. Trimming cost V 7 bases and J 6 bases, with 22 bases left between them. CDR3 nucleotides: TGTGCCAGCAACGGCATACCGGAGGGTCGGGGCGAGCAGTACTTC. Protein sequence: CASNGIPEGRGEQYF. The full variable domain, completed using reference TRBV2 and TRBJ2-7, is EPEVTQTPSHQVTQMGQEVILRCVPISNHLYFYWYRQILGQKVEFLVSFYNNEISEKSEIFDDQFSVERPDGSNFTLKIRSTKLEDSAMYFCASNGIPEGRGEQYFGPGTRLTVT.

This clonotype has only a few counts. With a much larger clone just one base away, this may be a read error. The V and J genes are TRBV28 and TRBJ1-1; D is unclear. Trimming pared 4 bases from V and 7 bases from J, leaving 16 bases between. The CDR3 is 14 residues long. Germline V gene lookup returns CDR1 MDHEN and CDR2 SYDVKM. As DNA, the CDR3 is TGTGCCAGCAGTTCATACAATACGGTTCTTGAAGCTTTCTTT. This codes for CASSSYNTVLEAFF.